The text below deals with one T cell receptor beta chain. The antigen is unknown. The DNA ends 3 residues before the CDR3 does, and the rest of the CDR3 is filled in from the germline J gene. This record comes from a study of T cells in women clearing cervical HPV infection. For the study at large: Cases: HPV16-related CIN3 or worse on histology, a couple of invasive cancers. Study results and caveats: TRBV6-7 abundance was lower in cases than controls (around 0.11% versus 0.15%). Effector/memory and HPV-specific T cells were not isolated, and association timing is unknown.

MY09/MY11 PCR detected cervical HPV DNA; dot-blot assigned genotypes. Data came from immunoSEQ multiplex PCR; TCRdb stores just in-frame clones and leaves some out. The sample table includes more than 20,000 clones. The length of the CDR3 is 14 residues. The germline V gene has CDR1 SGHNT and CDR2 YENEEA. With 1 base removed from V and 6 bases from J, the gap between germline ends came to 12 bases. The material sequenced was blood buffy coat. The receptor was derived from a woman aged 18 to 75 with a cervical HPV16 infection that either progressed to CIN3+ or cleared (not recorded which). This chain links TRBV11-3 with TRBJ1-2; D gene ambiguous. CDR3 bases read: TGTGCCAGCAGCTTAGGACACTCTCAAAATGGC. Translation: CASSLGHSQNG. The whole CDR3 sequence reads CASSLGHSQNGYTF. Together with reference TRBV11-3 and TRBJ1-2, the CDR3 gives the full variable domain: EAGVVQSPRYKIIEKKQPVAFWCNPISGHNTLYWYLQNLGQGPELLIRYENEEAVDDSQLPKDRFSAERLKGVDSTLKIQPAELGDSAVYLCASSLGHSQNGYTFGSGTRLTVV.